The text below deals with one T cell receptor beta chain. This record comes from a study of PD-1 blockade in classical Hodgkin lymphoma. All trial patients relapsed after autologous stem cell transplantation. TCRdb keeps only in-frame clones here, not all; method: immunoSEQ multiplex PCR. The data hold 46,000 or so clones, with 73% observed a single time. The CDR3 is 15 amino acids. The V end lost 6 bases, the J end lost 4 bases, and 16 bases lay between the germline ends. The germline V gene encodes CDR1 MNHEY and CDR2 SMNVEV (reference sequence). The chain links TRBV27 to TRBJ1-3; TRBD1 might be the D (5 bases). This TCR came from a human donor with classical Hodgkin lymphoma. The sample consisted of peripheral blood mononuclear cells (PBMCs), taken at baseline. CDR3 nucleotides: TGTGCCAGCAGCCCAGATTACCGACAGGGAAACACCATATATTTT. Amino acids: CASSPDYRQGNTIYF.